This T cell receptor (beta chain) was retrieved from a study of CD8+ T cells in alopecia areata. Across the whole study: Dosing spanned 6 to 18 months on tofacitinib, then 6 months off drug.

CDR3 length: 16 residues. The V segment lost 1 base and the J segment 0 bases; nucleotides outside the gene matches: 4. Germline CDR1 is MGHRA and CDR2 is YSYEKL. In each case, RNA was isolated and then reverse transcribed into cDNA as the sequencing template. Here immunoSEQ multiplex PCR was the method, and the copy in TCRdb shows in-frame clones only, minus some. This table has approximately 280,000 clones, 58% appearing once. This clone has a handful of counts. As for treatment: oral pan-JAK inhibitor, 5-10 mg twice daily. Lesional scalp tissue (obtained by punch biopsy) and peripheral blood were collected from alopecia areata patients.

The chain is built from TRBV4-1 and TRBJ2-5; 8 bases align to TRBD2. The specimen was CD4+ T cells sorted from blood, collected at week 24, from a patient treated with tofacitinib. The receptor was derived from a human donor with alopecia areata. The CDR3: CASSQGAGANQETQYF. CDR3 in DNA: TGCGCCAGCAGCCAAGGAGCGGGGGCCAACCAAGAGACCCAGTACTTC.